This T cell receptor beta chain was captured in a study of blood T cell repertoires in COVID-19. As for the study in general: Spain, Italy and the United States supplied samples that represented acute and convalescent COVID-19. Sample material is recorded as cDNA or gDNA derived from T cells, B-cell-depleted T cells, or PBMCs.

CDR3 length: 14 residues. Germline-derived CDR1 and CDR2 are SEHNR and FQNEAQ (reference sequence). J lost 4 bases, V lost 6 bases, and 7 bases had no gene match. Original data processing: For nucleated cells, counts were estimated from reference gene primer amplification. Using immunoSEQ multiplex PCR, the repertoire was profiled, and TCRdb retains in-frame clones only, with some absent. The D gene and trimming were derived from the DNA, and the V and J assignments and clone size from that table. The table includes approximately 70,000 clones, more than 75% detected once. The chain employs TRBV7-9 and TRBJ1-1; TRBD1 matches 8 bases. The material sequenced was peripheral blood. This clonotype was sampled from a woman aged 55-69 years with acute or convalescent COVID-19. The CDR3 DNA is TGTGCCAGCAGACCAACAGGGGGTACCACTGAAGCTTTCTTT. This encodes CASRPTGGTTEAFF.